Listed below are T cell receptor beta chains from one sample, sequenced in a study of blood T cells in healthy people across ages. MiXCR, applied by TCRdb to the 5' RACE reads, yields one record per CDR3 protein. The table records 1.2 million to 1.5 million distinct CDR3 sequences, around two fifths of them present only once. The sequencing input was blood. These receptors were collected from a woman in her late teens or twenties in good health. The CDR3 runs from the conserved cysteine through the conserved F or W. The D gene is left open where the match is weak. Size values are once, few and many counts, or a class for expanded clones, and some rows have none.

CDR3 DNA,CDR3 protein,D gene,clone size,V gene,J gene
TGCAGTGCTAGTGTGGGGACAGGGGGAGAGACCCAGTACTTC,CSASVGTGGETQYF,TRBD1,few,TRBV20-1,TRBJ2-5
TGTGCCAGCACTCCAAGCCAGGGTGAGACCCAGTACTTC,CASTPSQGETQYF,NA,NA,TRBV12-3/TRBV12-4,TRBJ2-5
TGCGCCAGCAGCTTGGCCAGGGCCAATAAGGACTATGGCTACACCTTC,CASSLARANKDYGYTF,NA,NA,TRBV5-1,TRBJ1-2
TGCGCCAGCAGCCAATACCAAAAGGAGGGCGGGGAGCTGTTTTTT,CASSQYQKEGGELFF,NA,few,TRBV4-1,TRBJ2-2
TGTGCCAGCAGTGAATCCCCGGGTGAGCAGTTCTTC,CASSESPGEQFF,NA,few,TRBV6-5,TRBJ2-1
TGCAGTGCTAGAATGGGCGGCAACACGAACACCGGGGAGCTGTTTTTT,CSARMGGNTNTGELFF,NA,NA,TRBV20-1,TRBJ2-2
TGTGCCACCGCATTATCAGTTGAAAAACTGTTTTTT,CATALSVEKLFF,NA,NA,TRBV10-3,TRBJ1-4
TGTGCCACCAGCAGAGATGACAAGGAGCCCTACGAGCAGTACTTC,CATSRDDKEPYEQYF,NA,few,TRBV15,TRBJ2-7
TGTGCCAGCAGTTGGGGTAGCGGGAGACCCAATGAGCAGTTCTTC,CASSWGSGRPNEQFF,TRBD2,NA,TRBV6-6,TRBJ2-1
TGTGCCAGCAGTGAAGGGACAGGGGAGTACTATGGCTACACCTTC,CASSEGTGEYYGYTF,TRBD1,NA,TRBV6-1,TRBJ1-2
TGTGCCAGCAGCCAAGAGCACGGACAGGGAATGGCAGATACGCAGTATTTT,CASSQEHGQGMADTQYF,TRBD1,NA,TRBV4-2,TRBJ2-3
TGTGCCAGCCGGCGGGACAGCACAGATACGCAGTATTTT,CASRRDSTDTQYF,NA,many,TRBV6-5,TRBJ2-3
TGCGCCAGCAGCTTTGAGGTTGCGCTTGTTGATGAGCAGTACTTC,CASSFEVALVDEQYF,NA,NA,TRBV5-1,TRBJ2-5
TGTGTCAGCACGGACAGCTCCCAAGAGACCCAGTACTTC,CVSTDSSQETQYF,NA,NA,TRBV7-9,TRBJ2-5
TGTGCCAGCAGTTTAAGGTTCCTACAGGGGTTCGATTCACCCCTCCACTTT,CASSLRFLQGFDSPLHF,TRBD1,NA,TRBV28,TRBJ1-6
TGTGCCAGCAGTCCCCGGACAGGGGTTACGGCAGATACGCAGTATTTT,CASSPRTGVTADTQYF,TRBD1,NA,TRBV12-3/TRBV12-4,TRBJ2-3
TGTGCCAGCAGCCAAGCGAGCGTTCAAGAGACCCAGTACTTC,CASSQASVQETQYF,NA,few,TRBV3-1,TRBJ2-5
TGTGCCAGCAGCTTAGATGGCGGGAGGAATGAGCAGTTCTTC,CASSLDGGRNEQFF,TRBD2,NA,TRBV7-9,TRBJ2-1
TGTGCCAGCAGCTTAGGGGTCCTTACTAGGTCGGAGACCCAGTACTTC,CASSLGVLTRSETQYF,NA,NA,TRBV7-6,TRBJ2-5
TGTGCCAGCAGCCATCGGTCGGGGGCGGGCACAGATACGCAGTATTTT,CASSHRSGAGTDTQYF,NA,NA,TRBV3-1,TRBJ2-3
TGTGCCAGCAGCTTAGAGGCAGATCAGCCCCAGCATTTT,CASSLEADQPQHF,NA,NA,TRBV7-9,TRBJ1-5
TGTGCCACCTCAGGGTCATTGAACACTGAAGCTTTCTTT,CATSGSLNTEAFF,NA,few,TRBV5-5,TRBJ1-1
TGTGCCAGCAGCGGGGGGACTAATGACAATGCAGATACGCAGTATTTT,CASSGGTNDNADTQYF,TRBD2,few,TRBV9,TRBJ2-3
TGTGCCAGCAGCTTTATGTATACAGATACGCAGTATTTT,CASSFMYTDTQYF,NA,few,TRBV11-2,TRBJ2-3
TGCAGTGCTAGTCCTCCAGGAGACACCATATATTTT,CSASPPGDTIYF,NA,NA,TRBV20-1,TRBJ1-3
TGTGCCATCAGTGCGGGACAGTGGAGGGGTTATAATTCACCCCTCCACTTT,CAISAGQWRGYNSPLHF,TRBD1,NA,TRBV10-3,TRBJ1-6
TGTGCCAGCAGCCAACAGACAGAAGATACGCAGTATTTT,CASSQQTEDTQYF,NA,NA,TRBV3-1,TRBJ2-3
TGTGCCAGCAGTTCCCGGGAGGACAGGGGATCTGAGCAGTTCTTC,CASSSREDRGSEQFF,TRBD1,few,TRBV12-3/TRBV12-4,TRBJ2-1
TGCGCCAGCAGCTTTGAGCGTTTACCCTACGAGCAGTACTTC,CASSFERLPYEQYF,NA,few,TRBV5-1,TRBJ2-7
TGTGCCAGCAGGGAGCGGGAGGATCCCTACAATGAGCAGTTCTTC,CASREREDPYNEQFF,TRBD2,few,TRBV27,TRBJ2-1
TGTGCCAGCAGTTTACCGGCCGGGGGGTTTGTGGTAGGTGGGGCCAACGTCCTGACTTTC,CASSLPAGGFVVGGANVLTF,TRBD2,NA,TRBV27,TRBJ2-6
TGTGCTAGTGCCCTAGGGGCTCCTAACTACGAGCAGTACTTC,CASALGAPNYEQYF,NA,few,TRBV12-5,TRBJ2-7
TGTGCCAGCAGTTACTCGAGGGGGACAGGGGCCCACGAGCAGTACTTC,CASSYSRGTGAHEQYF,TRBD1,NA,TRBV6-5,TRBJ2-7
TGTGCCAGCAGCCGGGGGCTAATGGACTACGAGCAGTACTTC,CASSRGLMDYEQYF,NA,many,TRBV3-1,TRBJ2-7
TGTGCCATCGGACTAGCCGGCAATGAGCAGTTCTTC,CAIGLAGNEQFF,TRBD2,NA,TRBV12-3/TRBV12-4,TRBJ2-1
TGTGCCAGCAGTTACCCCCCGGGACTCAGCTCCTACAATGAGCAGTACTTC,CASSYPPGLSSYNEQYF,NA,NA,TRBV6-5,TRBJ2-7
TGTGCCAGCAGCCAGGGGAAGGGTCAGCCCCAGCATTTT,CASSQGKGQPQHF,NA,once,TRBV2,TRBJ1-5
TGTGCCATCGCCAGGGGGGCTAATGGCTACACCTTC,CAIARGANGYTF,TRBD1,few,TRBV10-3,TRBJ1-2
TGTGCCACCGGGGGTGAGACCCAGAACAATGAGCAGTTCTTC,CATGGETQNNEQFF,NA,NA,TRBV15,TRBJ2-1
TGTGCCAGCAGTACAAGAGGGAACGAGCAGTACTTC,CASSTRGNEQYF,NA,few,TRBV25-1,TRBJ2-7
TGTGCCAGCAGTCCCGGTAGACAGAATTCACCCCTCCACTTT,CASSPGRQNSPLHF,NA,NA,TRBV12-3/TRBV12-4,TRBJ1-6
TGTGCCAGCAGTTTAGTGGACGGAGTCTCTGGGGCCAACGTCCTGACTTTC,CASSLVDGVSGANVLTF,NA,few,TRBV12-3/TRBV12-4,TRBJ2-6
TGTGCCATCAGTGACCGGGACAGGGGGAACGAGCAGTACTTC,CAISDRDRGNEQYF,TRBD1,few,TRBV10-3,TRBJ2-7
TGTGCCACCCGGGGGACTAGCGGGAGGGCCTACCGGTACCAAGAGACCCAGTACTTC,CATRGTSGRAYRYQETQYF,TRBD2,few,TRBV5-6,TRBJ2-5
TGTGCCAGCAGATTAATACTAGCGGGGGGCACAGATACGCAGTATTTT,CASRLILAGGTDTQYF,TRBD2,NA,TRBV27,TRBJ2-3
TGTGCCAGCAGTTTATTGGCTCAGGGGGCTACGGCTTACTATGGCTACACCTTC,CASSLLAQGATAYYGYTF,TRBD1,few,TRBV27,TRBJ1-2
TGTGCCAGCAGTTTGTCAGGGACTCAGACCCAGTACTTC,CASSLSGTQTQYF,NA,NA,TRBV12-3/TRBV12-4,TRBJ2-5
TGTGCTAGCAGTTTTAGCCCCCCTCCCGGACGGGTGCCACATACGCAGTATTTT,CASSFSPPPGRVPHTQYF,NA,few,TRBV12-3/TRBV12-4,TRBJ2-3
TGTGCCAGCAGCCTGGGGGGCCTCGGCATGCACAATGAGCAGTTCTTC,CASSLGGLGMHNEQFF,NA,NA,TRBV7-2,TRBJ2-1
TGTGCCAGCAGTACAAACCCGGCTAACACTGAAGCTTTCTTT,CASSTNPANTEAFF,NA,NA,TRBV28,TRBJ1-1
TGTGCCAGCAGTTTCGGGGGATTTGGCAATTCACCCCTCCACTTT,CASSFGGFGNSPLHF,NA,few,TRBV12-3/TRBV12-4,TRBJ1-6
TGCAGTGCTAGAGATCAAGATTCCGGGACTCGGGGCTACACCTTC,CSARDQDSGTRGYTF,NA,NA,TRBV20-1,TRBJ1-2
TGCAGCGTCGTCAGGGGGCGTTGGGAGCAGTACTTC,CSVVRGRWEQYF,TRBD1,many,TRBV29-1,TRBJ2-7